This entry is about one T cell receptor beta chain. This entry is derived from a study of T cells after yellow fever vaccination. The CDR3 spans 15 residues. V was cut by 11 bases and J by 8 bases, with 27 bases left in between. TCRdb reprocessed the 5' RACE reads with MiXCR, giving one entry per CDR3 protein. Here the sample spans hundreds of thousands of distinct CDR3 sequences, around an eighth being singletons. The chain has TRBV12-3 or TRBV12-4 and TRBJ1-1; D gene uncertain. This clonotype was obtained from a man aged 30 to 39 who received the YFV17D yellow fever vaccine. Sequencing used PBMCs, obtained on the day of the yellow fever booster vaccination. This chain's CDR3 is CAGTRGRTGLVEAFF. The CDR3 bases are TGTGCCGGTACGAGAGGACGGACTGGTCTTGTGGAAGCTTTCTTT.